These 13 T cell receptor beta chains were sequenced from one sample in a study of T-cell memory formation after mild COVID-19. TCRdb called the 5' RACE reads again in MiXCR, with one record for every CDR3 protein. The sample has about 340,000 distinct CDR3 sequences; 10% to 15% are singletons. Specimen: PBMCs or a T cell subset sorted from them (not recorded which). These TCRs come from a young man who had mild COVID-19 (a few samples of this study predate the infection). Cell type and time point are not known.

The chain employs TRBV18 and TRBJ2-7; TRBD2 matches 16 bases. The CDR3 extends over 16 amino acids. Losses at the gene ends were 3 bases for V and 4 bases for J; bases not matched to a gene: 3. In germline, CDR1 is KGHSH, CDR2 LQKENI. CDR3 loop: CASSPSGLAGGYEQYV. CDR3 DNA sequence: TGTGCCAGCTCACCTTCGGGACTAGCGGGGGGGTACGAGCAGTACGTC.

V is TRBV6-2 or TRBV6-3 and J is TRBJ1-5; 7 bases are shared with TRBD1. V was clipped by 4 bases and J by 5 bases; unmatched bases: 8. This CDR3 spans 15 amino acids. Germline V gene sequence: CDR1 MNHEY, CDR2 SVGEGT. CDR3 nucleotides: TGTGCCAGCAGTTCGGACAGGCCGGCGGATCAGCCCCAGCATTTT. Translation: CASSSDRPADQPQHF.

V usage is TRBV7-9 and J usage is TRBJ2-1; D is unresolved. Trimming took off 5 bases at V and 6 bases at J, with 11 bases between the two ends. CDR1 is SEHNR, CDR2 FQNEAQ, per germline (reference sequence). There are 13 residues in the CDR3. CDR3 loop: CASSDADANEQFF. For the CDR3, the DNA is TGTGCCAGCAGCGACGCGGACGCCAATGAGCAGTTCTTC.

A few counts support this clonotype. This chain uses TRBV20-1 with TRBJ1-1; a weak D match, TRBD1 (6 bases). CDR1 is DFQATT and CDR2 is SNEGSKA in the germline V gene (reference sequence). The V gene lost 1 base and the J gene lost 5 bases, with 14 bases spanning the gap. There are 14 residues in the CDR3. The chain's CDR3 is CSARGGGPRTEAFF. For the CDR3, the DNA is TGCAGTGCTAGAGGAGGGGGGCCCCGTACTGAAGCTTTCTTT.

The DNA of the CDR3 is TGCAGCCCTACCCCGAGGGGGGGAACGGAAGGGTCCTACGAGCAGTACTTC. Translation: CSPTPRGGTEGSYEQYF. The chain uses TRBV29-1 and TRBJ2-7, with TRBD2 as a possible D gene (7 bases). Per germline, CDR1 SQVTM and CDR2 ANQGSEA. Trimming took off 8 bases at V and 1 base at J, with 27 bases between the two ends. There are 17 residues in the CDR3.

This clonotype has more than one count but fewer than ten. CDR3 protein: CASSLQIGAGTYGYTF. The DNA for the CDR3 is TGCGCCAGCAGCTTGCAAATTGGGGCAGGGACCTATGGCTACACCTTC. The gene calls are TRBV5-1 and TRBJ1-2, with D maybe TRBD1 (5 bases). The CDR3 has 16 residues. Looked up from germline, CDR1 is SGHRS and CDR2 is YFSETQ. V was shortened by 1 base and J by 4 bases, with 17 bases between the two germline ends.

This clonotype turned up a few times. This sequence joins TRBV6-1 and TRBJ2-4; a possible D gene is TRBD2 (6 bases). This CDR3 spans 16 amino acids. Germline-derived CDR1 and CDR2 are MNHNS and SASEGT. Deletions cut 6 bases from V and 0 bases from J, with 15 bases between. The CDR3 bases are TGTGCCAGCAGCGGACCTCGGGGACTAGCCAAAAACATTCAGTACTTC. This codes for CASSGPRGLAKNIQYF.

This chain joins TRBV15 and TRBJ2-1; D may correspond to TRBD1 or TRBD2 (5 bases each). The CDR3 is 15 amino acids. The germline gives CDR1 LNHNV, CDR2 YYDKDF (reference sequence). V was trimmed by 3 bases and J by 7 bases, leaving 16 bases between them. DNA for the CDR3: TGTGCCACCAGCAGGGCCAGGGTCTCGGGGAATGAGCAGTTCTTC. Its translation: CATSRARVSGNEQFF.

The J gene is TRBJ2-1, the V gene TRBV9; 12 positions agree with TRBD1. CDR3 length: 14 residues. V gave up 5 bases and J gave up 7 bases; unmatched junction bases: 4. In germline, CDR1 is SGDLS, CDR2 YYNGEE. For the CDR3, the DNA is TGTGCCAGCAGTCCGGGACAGGGGGCGAATGAGCAGTTCTTC. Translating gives CASSPGQGANEQFF.

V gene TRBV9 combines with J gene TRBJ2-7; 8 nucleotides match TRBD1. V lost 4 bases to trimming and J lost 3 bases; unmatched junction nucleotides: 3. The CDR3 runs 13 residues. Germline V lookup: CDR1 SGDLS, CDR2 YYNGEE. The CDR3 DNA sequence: TGTGCCAGCAGCCCAGGGGGCCGCTACGAGCAGTACTTC. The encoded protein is CASSPGGRYEQYF. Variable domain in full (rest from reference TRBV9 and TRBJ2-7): DSGVTQTPKHLITATGQRVTLRCSPRSGDLSVYWYQQSLDQGLQFLIQYYNGEERAKGNILERFSAQQFPDLHSELNLSSLELGDSALYFCASSPGGRYEQYFGPGTRLTVT.

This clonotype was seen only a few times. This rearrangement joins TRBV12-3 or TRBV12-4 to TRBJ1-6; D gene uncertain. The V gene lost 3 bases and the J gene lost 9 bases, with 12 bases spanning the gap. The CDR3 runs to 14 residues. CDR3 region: CASSFGGTPSPLHF. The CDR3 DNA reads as TGTGCCAGCAGTTTCGGCGGCACCCCTTCACCCCTCCACTTT.

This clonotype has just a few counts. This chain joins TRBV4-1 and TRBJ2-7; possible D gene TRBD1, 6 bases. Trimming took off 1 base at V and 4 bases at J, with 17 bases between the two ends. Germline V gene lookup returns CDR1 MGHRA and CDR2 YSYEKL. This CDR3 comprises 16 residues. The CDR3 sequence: CASSQGGGRRAYEQYF. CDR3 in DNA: TGCGCCAGCAGCCAAGGAGGGGGTCGACGGGCATACGAGCAGTACTTC.

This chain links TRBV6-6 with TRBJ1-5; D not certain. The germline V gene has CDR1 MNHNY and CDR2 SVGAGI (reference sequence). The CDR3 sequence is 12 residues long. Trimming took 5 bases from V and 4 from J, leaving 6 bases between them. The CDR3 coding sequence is TGTGCCAGCAGTAGGGCAAATCAGCCCCAGCATTTT. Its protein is CASSRANQPQHF.